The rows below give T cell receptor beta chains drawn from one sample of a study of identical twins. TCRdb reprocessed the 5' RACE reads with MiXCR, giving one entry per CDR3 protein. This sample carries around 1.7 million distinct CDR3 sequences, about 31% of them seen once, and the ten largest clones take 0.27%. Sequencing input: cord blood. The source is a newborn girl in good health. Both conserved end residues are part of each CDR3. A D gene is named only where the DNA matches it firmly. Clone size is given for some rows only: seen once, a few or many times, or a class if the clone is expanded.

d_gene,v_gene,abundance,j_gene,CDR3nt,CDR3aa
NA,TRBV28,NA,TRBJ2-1,TGTGCCAGCAGCCCCGGGGTTAGCGGCAATGAGCAGTTCTTC,CASSPGVSGNEQFF
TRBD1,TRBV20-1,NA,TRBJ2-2,TGCAGTGGCAATTCCAGGGGGTCCGGGGAGCTGTTTTTT,CSGNSRGSGELFF
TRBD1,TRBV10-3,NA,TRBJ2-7,TGTGCCATCAGAGGGACAGGGGAGTCCTACGAGCAGTACTTC,CAIRGTGESYEQYF
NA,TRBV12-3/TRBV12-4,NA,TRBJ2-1,TGTGCCAGCAGGCGGGACCTTCGGAGCTCCTACAATGAGCAGTTCTTC,CASRRDLRSSYNEQFF
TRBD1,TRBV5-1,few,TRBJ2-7,TGCGCCAGCAGCTTGTGGGACAGGGACTACAATGAGCAGTACTTC,CASSLWDRDYNEQYF
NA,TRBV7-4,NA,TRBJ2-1,TGTGCCAGCAGCTTCTGGCGGGCGAGCTCCTACAATGAGCAGTTCTTC,CASSFWRASSYNEQFF
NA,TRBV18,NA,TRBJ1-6,TGTGCCAGCTCACCACGGGGCGCGGCCGGTTCACCCCTCCACTTT,CASSPRGAAGSPLHF
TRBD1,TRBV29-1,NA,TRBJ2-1,TGCAGCGTTGAAAGGGGACAGCATTCACGCTCCTACAATGAGCAGTTCTTC,CSVERGQHSRSYNEQFF
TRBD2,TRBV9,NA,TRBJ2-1,TGTGCCAGCAGCTCTCTAGCGGGGGGGCCGGATGAGCGGTTCTTC,CASSSLAGGPDERFF
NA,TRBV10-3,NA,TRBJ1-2,TGTGCCATCAGTGAGCCCCGTGGGAGAGGCTACACCTTC,CAISEPRGRGYTF
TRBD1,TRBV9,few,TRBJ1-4,TGTGCCAGCAGCCGGACAGGGGTTAATGAAAAACTGTTTTTT,CASSRTGVNEKLFF
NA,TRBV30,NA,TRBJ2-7,TGTGCCTGGAGTGTACCCCTCCTGTCTGCGCTCGTGCAGTACTTC,CAWSVPLLSALVQYF
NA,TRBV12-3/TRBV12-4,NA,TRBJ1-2,TGTACCAGCAGTTTGCAAAGAAATGGCTACACCTTC,CTSSLQRNGYTF
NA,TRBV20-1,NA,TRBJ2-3,TGCAGTGCCTGGAATAGCGGCCGCACAGATACGCAGTATTTT,CSAWNSGRTDTQYF
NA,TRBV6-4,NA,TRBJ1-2,TGTGCCAGCAGTGACCCACAGGGTGGTGGCTACACCTTC,CASSDPQGGGYTF
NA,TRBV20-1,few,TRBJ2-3,TGCAGTGCTAGAAATTGGGGGCCGGGGGATACGCAGTATTTT,CSARNWGPGDTQYF
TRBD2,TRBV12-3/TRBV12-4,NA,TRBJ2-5,TGTGCCAGCAGCATGGCCACTAGCGCGCCCCAAGAGACCCAGTACTTC,CASSMATSAPQETQYF
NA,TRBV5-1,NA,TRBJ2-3,TGCGCCAGCAGCTTGGCTAGCTTTGCAGATACGCAGTATTTT,CASSLASFADTQYF
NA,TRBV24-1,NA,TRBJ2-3,TGTGCCACCAGAACAGGGCAGGGAGATACGCAGTATTTT,CATRTGQGDTQYF
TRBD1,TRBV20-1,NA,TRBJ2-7,TGCAGTGGTTCCCGTAGGGGACAGGGCTCCCACGAGCAGTACTTC,CSGSRRGQGSHEQYF
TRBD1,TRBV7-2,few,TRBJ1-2,TGTGCCAGCAGCCCCAGGACAGGACACTATGGCTACACCTTC,CASSPRTGHYGYTF
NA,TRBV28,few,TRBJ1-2,TGTGCCAGCAGTTTAAAACCGGCTAGCTGGGGCTACACCTTC,CASSLKPASWGYTF
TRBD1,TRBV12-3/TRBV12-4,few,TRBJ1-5,TGTGCCAGCAGTTTGGGGGACAGGGCAGTGGATCAGCCCCAGCATTTT,CASSLGDRAVDQPQHF
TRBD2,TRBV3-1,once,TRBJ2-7,TGTGCCAGCAGCCATCGACTAGCGGGAGGGTTGACCTACAATGAGCAGTACTTC,CASSHRLAGGLTYNEQYF
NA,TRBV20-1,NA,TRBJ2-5,TGCAGTGCTACCATCTACCCTGGGGCTAAAGAGACCCAGTACTTC,CSATIYPGAKETQYF
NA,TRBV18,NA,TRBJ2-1,TGTGCCAGCTCACCCAGTCTAGGTCCCCACTACAATGAGCAGTTCTTC,CASSPSLGPHYNEQFF
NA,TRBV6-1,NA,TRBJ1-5,TGTGCCAGCAGTGATAAGGCAGGGGGCAATCAGCCCCAGCATTTT,CASSDKAGGNQPQHF
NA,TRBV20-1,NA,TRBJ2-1,TGCAGTGCTAGAGGGGCAGCCTGGGGCAATGAGCAGTTCTTC,CSARGAAWGNEQFF
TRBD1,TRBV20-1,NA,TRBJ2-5,TGCAGTGCTAAACGGACAGGGCGGGAGACCCAGTACTTC,CSAKRTGRETQYF
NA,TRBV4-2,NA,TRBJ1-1,TGTGCCAGCAGCCCGTTTGAAGTTCGAGCGAACACTGAAGCTTTCTTT,CASSPFEVRANTEAFF
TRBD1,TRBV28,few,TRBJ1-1,TGTGCCAGCAGTACGTGGACAGGGGCCACTGAAGCTTTCTTT,CASSTWTGATEAFF
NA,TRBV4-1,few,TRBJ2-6,TGCGCCAGCAGCCAAGCTCGAGGGCCGCTTAGCTCTGGGGCCAACGTCCTGACTTTC,CASSQARGPLSSGANVLTF
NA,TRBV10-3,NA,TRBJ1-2,TGTGCCATCCGGACAGCTAACTATGGCTACACCTTC,CAIRTANYGYTF
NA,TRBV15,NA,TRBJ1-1,TGTGCCACCAGCAGAGAAGCAGTGAACGCTGAAGCTTTCTTT,CATSREAVNAEAFF
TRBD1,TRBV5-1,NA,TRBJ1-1,TGCGCCACCTCGACAGGGGGATTGAACACTGAAGCTTTCTTT,CATSTGGLNTEAFF
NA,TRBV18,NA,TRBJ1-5,TGTGCCAGCTCACCACTCGGGTCCGATCAGCCCCAGCATTTT,CASSPLGSDQPQHF
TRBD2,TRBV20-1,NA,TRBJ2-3,TGCAGTGCTAACGGACGCGGGGGGGGTGTAGATACGCAGTATTTT,CSANGRGGGVDTQYF
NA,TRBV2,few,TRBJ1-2,TGTGCCAGCAGTGCCCTTCCCGGGGATGGCTACACCTTC,CASSALPGDGYTF
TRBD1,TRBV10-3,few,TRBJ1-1,TGTGCCATCGGCCGACAGGGATTGAACACTGAAGCTTTCTTT,CAIGRQGLNTEAFF
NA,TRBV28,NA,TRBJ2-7,TGTGCCAGCAGCATAAGACGCTACGAGCAGTACTTC,CASSIRRYEQYF
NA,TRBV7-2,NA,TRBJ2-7,TGTGCCAGCAGATTAGCCCCTAGCTCCTACGAGCAGTACTTC,CASRLAPSSYEQYF
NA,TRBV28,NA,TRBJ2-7,TGTGCCCCGCGGCAGCTGAGCTCCTACGAGCAGTACTTC,CAPRQLSSYEQYF
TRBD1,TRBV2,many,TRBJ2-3,TGTGCCAGCAGTGAGGACAGGTCTAGCACAGATACGCAGTATTTT,CASSEDRSSTDTQYF
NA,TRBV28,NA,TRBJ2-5,TGTGCCAGCAGTCCGGGACGGTGGATAAGAGAGACCCAGTACTTC,CASSPGRWIRETQYF
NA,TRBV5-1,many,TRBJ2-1,TGCGCCAGCAGCTTGGATGTCGGGACCTACAATGAGCAGTTCTTC,CASSLDVGTYNEQFF
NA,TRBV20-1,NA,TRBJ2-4,TGCAGGGCTATGGCGACTGCCAAAAACATTCAGTACTTC,CRAMATAKNIQYF
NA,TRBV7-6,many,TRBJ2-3,TGTGCCAGCAGCTTAGCTTTGGGCGGTCCAGATACGCAGTATTTT,CASSLALGGPDTQYF
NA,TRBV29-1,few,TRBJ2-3,TGCAGCGTCGGGAGAGGGCAGGGCAGACCCACAGATACGCAGTATTTT,CSVGRGQGRPTDTQYF